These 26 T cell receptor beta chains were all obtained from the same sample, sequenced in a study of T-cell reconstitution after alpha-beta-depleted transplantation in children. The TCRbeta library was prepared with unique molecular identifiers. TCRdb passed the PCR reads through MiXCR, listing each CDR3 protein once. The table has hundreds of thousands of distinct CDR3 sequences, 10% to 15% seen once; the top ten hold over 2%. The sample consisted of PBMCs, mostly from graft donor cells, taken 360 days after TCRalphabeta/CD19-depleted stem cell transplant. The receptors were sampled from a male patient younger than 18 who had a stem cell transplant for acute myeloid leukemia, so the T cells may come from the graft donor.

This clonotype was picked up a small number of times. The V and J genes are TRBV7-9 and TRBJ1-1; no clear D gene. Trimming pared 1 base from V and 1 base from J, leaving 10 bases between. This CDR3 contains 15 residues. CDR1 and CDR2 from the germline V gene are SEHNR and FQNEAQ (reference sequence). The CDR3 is CASSLDRRANTEAFF. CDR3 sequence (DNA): TGTGCCAGCAGCTTAGATAGGAGGGCGAACACTGAAGCTTTCTTT.

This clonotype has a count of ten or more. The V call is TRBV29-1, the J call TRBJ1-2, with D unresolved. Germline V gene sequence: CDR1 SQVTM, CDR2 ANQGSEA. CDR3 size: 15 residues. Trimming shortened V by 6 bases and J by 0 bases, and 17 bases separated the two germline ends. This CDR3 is CSVHREYGPNYGYTF. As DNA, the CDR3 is TGCAGCGTGCACCGGGAGTATGGGCCTAACTATGGCTACACCTTC.

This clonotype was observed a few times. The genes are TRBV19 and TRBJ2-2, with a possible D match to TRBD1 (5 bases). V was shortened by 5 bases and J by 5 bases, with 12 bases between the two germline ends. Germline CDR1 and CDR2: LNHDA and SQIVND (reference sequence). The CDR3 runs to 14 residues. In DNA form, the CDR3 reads TGTGCCAGTAGTTGGCAGGGTGGGACCGGGGAGCTGTTTTTT. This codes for CASSWQGGTGELFF.

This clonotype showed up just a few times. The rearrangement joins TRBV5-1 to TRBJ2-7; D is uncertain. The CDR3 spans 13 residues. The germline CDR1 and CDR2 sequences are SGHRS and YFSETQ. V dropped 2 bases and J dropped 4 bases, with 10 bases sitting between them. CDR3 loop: CASSFGRLYEQYF. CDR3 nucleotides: TGCGCCAGCAGCTTTGGCAGGTTATACGAGCAGTACTTC.

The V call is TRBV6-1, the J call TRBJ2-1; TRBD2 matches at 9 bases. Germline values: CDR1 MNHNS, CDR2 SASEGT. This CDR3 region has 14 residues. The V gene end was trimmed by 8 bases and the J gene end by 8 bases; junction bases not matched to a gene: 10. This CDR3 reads CASPPIAGVHEQFF. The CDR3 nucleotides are TGTGCCAGCCCCCCAATAGCGGGAGTCCATGAGCAGTTCTTC.

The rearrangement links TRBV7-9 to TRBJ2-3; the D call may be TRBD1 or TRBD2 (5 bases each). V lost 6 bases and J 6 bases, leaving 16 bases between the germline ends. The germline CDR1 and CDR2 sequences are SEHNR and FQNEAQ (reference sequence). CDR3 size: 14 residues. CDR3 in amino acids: CASSDLGRRDTQYF. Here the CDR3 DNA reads TGTGCCAGCAGTGATTTGGGACGGCGTGATACGCAGTATTTT.

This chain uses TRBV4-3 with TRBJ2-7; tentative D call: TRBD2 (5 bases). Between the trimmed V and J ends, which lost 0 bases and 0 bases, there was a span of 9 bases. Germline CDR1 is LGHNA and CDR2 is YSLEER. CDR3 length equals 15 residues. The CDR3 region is CASSQDDGLSYEQYF. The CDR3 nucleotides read TGCGCCAGCAGCCAAGATGACGGACTCTCCTACGAGCAGTACTTC.

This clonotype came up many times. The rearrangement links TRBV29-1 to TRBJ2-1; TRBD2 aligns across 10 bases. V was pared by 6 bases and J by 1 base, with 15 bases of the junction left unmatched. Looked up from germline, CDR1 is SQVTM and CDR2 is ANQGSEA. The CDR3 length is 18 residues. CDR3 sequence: CSVRGGLAIRRSYNEQFF. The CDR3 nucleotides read TGCAGCGTCCGAGGGGGACTAGCGATCAGAAGGTCCTACAATGAGCAGTTCTTC.

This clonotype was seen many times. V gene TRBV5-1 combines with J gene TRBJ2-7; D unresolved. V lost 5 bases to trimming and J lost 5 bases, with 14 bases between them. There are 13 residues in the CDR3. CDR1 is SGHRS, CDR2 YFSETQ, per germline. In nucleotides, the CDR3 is TGCGCCAGCAGTTCCGTGATTGTTAACGAGCAGTACTTC. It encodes CASSSVIVNEQYF.

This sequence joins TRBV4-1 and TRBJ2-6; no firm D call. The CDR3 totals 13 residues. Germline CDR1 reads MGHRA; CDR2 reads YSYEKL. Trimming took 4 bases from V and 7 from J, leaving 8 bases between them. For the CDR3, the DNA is TGCGCCAGCAGCCCCCCGCTAGCCAACGTCCTGACTTTC. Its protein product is CASSPPLANVLTF.

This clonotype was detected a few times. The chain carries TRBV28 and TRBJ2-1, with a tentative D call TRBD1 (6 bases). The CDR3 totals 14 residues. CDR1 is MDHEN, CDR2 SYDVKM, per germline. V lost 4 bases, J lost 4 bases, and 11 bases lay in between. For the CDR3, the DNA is TGTGCCAGCAGTTACCGGGACATATACAATGAGCAGTTCTTC. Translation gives CASSYRDIYNEQFF.

CDR3 residues: CASSLGGRGRSYTGELFF. For the CDR3, the DNA is TGTGCCAGCAGCTTAGGCGGGCGAGGGAGGTCGTACACCGGGGAGCTGTTTTTT. The rearrangement links TRBV11-2 to TRBJ2-2; D is perhaps TRBD2 (6 bases). Trimming took off 1 base at V and 3 bases at J, with 18 bases between the two ends. The CDR3 sequence is 18 residues long. Germline V lookup: CDR1 SGHAT, CDR2 FQNNGV. Filled out from reference TRBV11-2 and TRBJ2-2, the complete variable domain reads EAGVAQSPRYKIIEKRQSVAFWCNPISGHATLYWYQQILGQGPKLLIQFQNNGVVDDSQLPKDRFSAERLKGVDSTLKIQPAKLEDSAVYLCASSLGGRGRSYTGELFFGEGSRLTVL.

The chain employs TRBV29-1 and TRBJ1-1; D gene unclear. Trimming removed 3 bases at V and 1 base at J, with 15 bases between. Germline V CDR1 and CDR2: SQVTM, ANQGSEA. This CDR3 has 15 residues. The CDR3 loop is CSVDAPRGKNTEAFF. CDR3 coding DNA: TGCAGCGTTGATGCCCCGCGCGGGAAGAACACTGAAGCTTTCTTT.

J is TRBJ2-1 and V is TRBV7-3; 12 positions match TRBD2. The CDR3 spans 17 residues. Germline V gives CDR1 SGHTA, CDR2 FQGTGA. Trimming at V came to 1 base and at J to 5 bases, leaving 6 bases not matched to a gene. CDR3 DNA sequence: TGTGCCAGCAGCTTAAGTTCTAGCGGGAGGGCAAACAATGAGCAGTTCTTC. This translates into CASSLSSSGRANNEQFF.

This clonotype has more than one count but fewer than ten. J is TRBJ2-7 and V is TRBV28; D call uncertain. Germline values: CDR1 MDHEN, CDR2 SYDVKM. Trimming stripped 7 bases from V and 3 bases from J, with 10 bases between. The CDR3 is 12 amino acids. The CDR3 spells CASKGGLYEQYF. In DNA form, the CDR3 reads TGTGCCAGCAAGGGCGGCCTCTACGAGCAGTACTTC. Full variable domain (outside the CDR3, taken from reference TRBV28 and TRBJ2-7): DVKVTQSSRYLVKRTGEKVFLECVQDMDHENMFWYRQDPGLGLRLIYFSYDVKMKEKGDIPEGYSVSREKKERFSLILESASTNQTSMYLCASKGGLYEQYFGPGTRLTVT.

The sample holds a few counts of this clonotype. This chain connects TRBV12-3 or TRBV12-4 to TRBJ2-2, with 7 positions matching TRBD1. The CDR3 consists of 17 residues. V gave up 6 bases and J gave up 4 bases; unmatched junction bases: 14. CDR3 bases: TGTGCCAGCAGCTCGTTCCCGGGACAGTCGAGCACCGGGGAGCTGTTTTTT. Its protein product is CASSSFPGQSSTGELFF.

The CDR3 loop reads CAHYVAEWTGGVYYEQYF. The CDR3 DNA sequence: TGTGCCCACTACGTAGCCGAATGGACAGGGGGCGTCTACTACGAGCAGTACTTC. The V and J genes are TRBV27 and TRBJ2-7; the match to TRBD1 covers 11 bases. CDR3 size: 18 residues. Per the germline V gene, CDR1 is MNHEY and CDR2 is SMNVEV (reference sequence). The trim removed 11 bases at V and 3 bases at J, leaving 21 bases unmatched.

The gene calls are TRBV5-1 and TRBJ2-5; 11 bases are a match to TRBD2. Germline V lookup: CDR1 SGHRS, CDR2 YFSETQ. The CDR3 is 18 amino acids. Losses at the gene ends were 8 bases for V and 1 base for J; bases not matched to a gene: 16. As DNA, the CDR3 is TGCGCCAGTTGGAGAATGGGACTAGCGGAGGGGACCCAAGAGACCCAGTACTTC. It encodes CASWRMGLAEGTQETQYF.

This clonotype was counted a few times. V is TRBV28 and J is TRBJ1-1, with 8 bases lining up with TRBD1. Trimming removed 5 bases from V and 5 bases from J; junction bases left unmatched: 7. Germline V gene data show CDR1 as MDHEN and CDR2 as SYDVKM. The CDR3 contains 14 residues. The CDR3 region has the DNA TGTGCCAGCAGTCCGGACAGGGTGATAACTGAAGCTTTCTTT. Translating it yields CASSPDRVITEAFF.

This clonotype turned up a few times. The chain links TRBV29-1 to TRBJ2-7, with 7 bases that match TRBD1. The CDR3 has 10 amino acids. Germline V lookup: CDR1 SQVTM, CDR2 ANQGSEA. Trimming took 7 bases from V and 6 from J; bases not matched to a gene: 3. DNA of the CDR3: TGCAGCGAAGGGGGCTGCGAGCAGTACTTC. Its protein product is CSEGGCEQYF.

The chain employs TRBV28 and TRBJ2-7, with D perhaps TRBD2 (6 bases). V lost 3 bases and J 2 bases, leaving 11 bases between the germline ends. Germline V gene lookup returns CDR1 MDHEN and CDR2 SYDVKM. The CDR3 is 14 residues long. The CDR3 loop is CASSLGGNPYEQYF. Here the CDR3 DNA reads TGTGCCAGCAGTTTGGGGGGAAACCCCTACGAGCAGTACTTC.

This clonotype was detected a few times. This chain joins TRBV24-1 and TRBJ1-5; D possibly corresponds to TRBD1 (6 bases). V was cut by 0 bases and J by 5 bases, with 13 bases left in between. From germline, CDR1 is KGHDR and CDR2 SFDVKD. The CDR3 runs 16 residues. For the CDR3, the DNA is TGTGCCACCAGTGATTTGAAGACAGGAGACTATCAGCCCCAGCATTTT. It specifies CATSDLKTGDYQPQHF.

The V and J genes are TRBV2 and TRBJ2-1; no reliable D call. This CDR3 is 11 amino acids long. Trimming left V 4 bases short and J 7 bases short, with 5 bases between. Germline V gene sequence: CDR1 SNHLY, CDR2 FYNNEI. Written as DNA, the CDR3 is TGTGCCAGCAGTGTAAAAAATGAGCAGTTCTTC. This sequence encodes CASSVKNEQFF. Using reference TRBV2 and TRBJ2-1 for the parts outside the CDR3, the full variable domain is EPEVTQTPSHQVTQMGQEVILRCVPISNHLYFYWYRQILGQKVEFLVSFYNNEISEKSEIFDDQFSVERPDGSNFTLKIRSTKLEDSAMYFCASSVKNEQFFGPGTRLTVL.

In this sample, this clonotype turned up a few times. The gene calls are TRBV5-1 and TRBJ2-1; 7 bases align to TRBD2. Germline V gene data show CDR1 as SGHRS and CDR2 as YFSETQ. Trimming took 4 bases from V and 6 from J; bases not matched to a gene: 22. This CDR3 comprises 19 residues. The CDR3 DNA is TGCGCCAGCAGCCGTTATCTAAGCGGGTCGGGCGCGGGAGTCAATGAGCAGTTCTTC. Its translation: CASSRYLSGSGAGVNEQFF.

CDR3 sequence (DNA): TGCGCCAGCAGCTTCGGGGGGGCAGGCTACGAGCAGTACTTC. Translated, it gives CASSFGGAGYEQYF. The chain couples TRBV5-1 to TRBJ2-7; 8 bases match TRBD2. Germline trimming cut 2 bases from V and 3 bases from J; bases unmatched to any gene: 4. This CDR3 is 14 amino acids long. Germline CDR1 SGHRS, CDR2 YFSETQ.

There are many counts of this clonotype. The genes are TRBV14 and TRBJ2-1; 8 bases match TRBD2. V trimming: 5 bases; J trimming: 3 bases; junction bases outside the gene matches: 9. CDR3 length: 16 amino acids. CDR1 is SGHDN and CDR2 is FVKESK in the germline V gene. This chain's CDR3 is CASSGRQREIYNEQFF. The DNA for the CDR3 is TGTGCCAGCAGCGGTCGACAGCGGGAGATCTACAATGAGCAGTTCTTC.